Below are 9 T cell receptor beta chains sequenced from a single sample in a study of vaccination and CD4 T cells after COVID-19. The Oncomine TCR Beta short-read assay sequenced DNA from cultured CD4+ T cells. TCRdb re-called the PCR reads with MiXCR, one entry per CDR3 protein. The table shows about 3,500 distinct CDR3 sequences, with roughly two fifths occurring only once. Treatment given: approximately nine-day PBMC culture with coronavirus spike peptide pools or control peptides (ViraFEST assay). What these receptors recognize is not known. Material: CD4+ T cells from blood, cultured in vitro. Every receptor here comes from a human donor who had recovered from COVID-19.

A few counts support this clonotype. The chain links TRBV4-1 to TRBJ2-3, with unresolved D. CDR3 size: 16 residues. Germline V gene lookup returns CDR1 MGHRA and CDR2 YSYEKL. V lost 1 base and J lost 0, with 11 bases in between. Written as DNA, the CDR3 is TGCGCCAGCAGCCAAGTAGATTTGGTTAGCACAGATACGCAGTATTTT. Translated: CASSQVDLVSTDTQYF.

The J gene is TRBJ2-2, the V gene TRBV27; D perhaps matches TRBD2 (5 bases). Per the germline V gene, CDR1 is MNHEY and CDR2 is SMNVEV (reference sequence). V dropped 5 bases and J dropped 2 bases, with 12 bases sitting between them. The CDR3 spans 15 residues. The DNA for the CDR3 is TGTGCCAGCAGTCAAAAAGGAGGAAACACCGGGGAGCTGTTTTTT. It codes for CASSQKGGNTGELFF.

The chain combines TRBV20-1 with TRBJ2-3; D is perhaps TRBD1 (6 bases). CDR1 and CDR2 from the germline V gene are DFQATT and SNEGSKA (reference sequence). This CDR3 is 12 amino acids long. Trimming took 3 bases from V and 6 from J, leaving 10 bases between them. CDR3 protein: CSASADRDTQYF. For the CDR3, the DNA is TGCAGTGCTAGCGCAGACAGGGATACGCAGTATTTT.

This clonotype has only a few counts. The gene calls are TRBV20-1 and TRBJ2-5; perhaps TRBD2 as D (5 bases). Germline V gene data show CDR1 as DFQATT and CDR2 as SNEGSKA (reference sequence). The germline V and J ends were trimmed by 2 bases and 0 bases, with 10 bases remaining between them. This CDR3 is 14 amino acids long. The CDR3 bases are TGCAGTGCTAGATTCAGCGGATACCAAGAGACCCAGTACTTC. This gives the protein CSARFSGYQETQYF.

The chain employs TRBV7-9 and TRBJ2-7, with D perhaps matching TRBD2 (5 bases). Germline CDR1 reads SEHNR; CDR2 reads FQNEAQ (reference sequence). V was cut by 2 bases and J by 0 bases, with 17 bases left in between. There are 17 residues in the CDR3. The CDR3 sequence is CASSLKRGVQSSYEQYF. Here the CDR3 DNA reads TGTGCCAGCAGCTTAAAACGGGGAGTCCAAAGCTCCTACGAGCAGTACTTC.

Judged by abundance, this clonotype is medium-sized (0.01 to 0.1%). The V call is TRBV5-1, the J call TRBJ2-1, with TRBD1 identical over 10 bases. This CDR3 region has 14 residues. V was pared by 1 base and J by 9 bases, with 4 bases of the junction left unmatched. In germline, CDR1 is SGHRS, CDR2 YFSETQ. CDR3 coding DNA: TGCGCCAGCAGCTTGAGACAGGGGGCAGGTGAGCAGTTCTTC. This encodes CASSLRQGAGEQFF.

The rearrangement joins TRBV11-2 to TRBJ1-3, with D possibly being TRBD1 (6 bases). V shed 4 bases and J shed 9 bases, with 16 bases lying between them. The CDR3 runs 14 residues. CDR1 is SGHAT and CDR2 is FQNNGV in the germline V gene. In DNA, the CDR3 is TGTGCCAGCAGCTCCTCCTCCGGGGGGCCCACCATATATTTT. It encodes CASSSSSGGPTIYF.

The chain uses TRBV29-1 and TRBJ1-1; D unresolved. With 4 bases removed from V and 3 bases from J, the gap between germline ends came to 12 bases. This CDR3 contains 13 residues. From germline, CDR1 is SQVTM and CDR2 ANQGSEA. CDR3 nucleotides: TGCAGCGTTGGTGTAGGAAGGCACACTGAAGCTTTCTTT. Its translation is CSVGVGRHTEAFF.

V is TRBV10-3 and J is TRBJ2-3, with 12 bases aligning to TRBD2. The CDR3 totals 15 residues. The V segment lost 7 bases and the J segment 2 bases; nucleotides outside the gene matches: 4. Per the germline V gene, CDR1 is ENHRY and CDR2 is SYGVKD. CDR3 sequence (DNA): TGTGCCATCACCAGGACTAGCGGGGCCACAGATACGCAGTATTTT. As protein: CAITRTSGATDTQYF.